Following are 29 T cell receptor beta chains from one sample sequenced in a study of vaccination effects on CD4 cells after COVID-19. No antigens are known for them. Profiled with immunoSEQ multiplex PCR; TCRdb holds only in-frame clones, not every one. The sample includes approximately 30,000 clones, 55% to 75% of them seen just once. Sequencing in the ViraFEST assay came after antigen-specific CD4+ T cells had been expanded with viral peptide pools, which were used to stimulate PBMC. Culturing for 10 to 11 days preceded CD4+ T cell isolation. The specimen comprised CD4+ T cells from PBMCs cultured with HCoV-229E spike peptides, sampled before COVID-19 vaccination. The receptors derive from a human donor who received a COVID-19 vaccine.

V gene TRBV4-1 combines with J gene TRBJ2-3; TRBD2 agrees at 10 bases. This CDR3 is built from 16 residues. Germline CDR1 and CDR2: MGHRA and YSYEKL. V shed 6 bases, J shed 2 bases, and the junction held 8 bases outside the gene matches. The CDR3 region is CASSPWTSGYTDTQYF. In DNA, the CDR3 is TGCGCCAGCAGTCCGTGGACTAGCGGCTACACAGATACGCAGTATTTT.

The genes are TRBV5-6 and TRBJ1-3; D unresolved. The CDR3 has 15 residues. Trimming pared 1 base from V and 0 bases from J, leaving 8 bases between. Germline assignment: CDR1 SGHDT and CDR2 YYEEEE. This CDR3 reads CASSLLTFSGNTIYF. DNA of the CDR3: TGTGCCAGCAGCTTGTTGACATTCTCTGGAAACACCATATATTTT.

The V and J genes are TRBV28 and TRBJ1-2; D uncertain. Trimming removed 3 bases from V and 0 bases from J, with 14 bases in between. The CDR3 loop spans 16 amino acids. The germline gives CDR1 MDHEN, CDR2 SYDVKM. In DNA, the CDR3 is TGTGCCAGCAGTTTCTCCCTCCACACTTCTAACTATGGCTACACCTTC. Its protein product is CASSFSLHTSNYGYTF.

This clone came up a few times. J is TRBJ2-2 and V is TRBV7-9; 9 bases agree with TRBD2. The germline CDR1 and CDR2 sequences are SEHNR and FQNEAQ (reference sequence). Unmatched junction bases numbered 6, after V lost 4 bases and J lost 3 bases. CDR3 length: 16 residues. The CDR3 region is CASSSRLAAYTGELFF. Written as DNA, the CDR3 is TGTGCCAGCAGCTCAAGACTAGCGGCTTACACCGGGGAGCTGTTTTTT.

This clone has just a few counts. The chain uses TRBV30 and TRBJ1-1; D may be TRBD1 (5 bases). Germline CDR1 reads GTSNPN; CDR2 reads SVGIG (reference sequence). The germline V and J ends were trimmed by 4 bases and 11 bases, with 26 bases remaining between them. This CDR3 comprises 15 residues. The chain's CDR3 is CAWTPTAGRGMAAFF. CDR3 DNA sequence: TGTGCCTGGACCCCCACAGCGGGCCGGGGGATGGCGGCTTTCTTT.

V gene TRBV3-1 (or the pseudogene TRBV3-2) combines with J gene TRBJ2-2; 10 nucleotides line up with TRBD2. There are 17 residues in the CDR3. V was clipped by 3 bases and J by 2 bases; unmatched bases: 6. Germline values: CDR1 LGHDT, CDR2 YNNKEL (reference sequence). CDR3 sequence reads: CASSHASGSSNTGELFF. In nucleotides, the CDR3 is TGTGCCAGCAGCCACGCTAGCGGGAGTAGTAACACCGGGGAGCTGTTTTTT.

The chain couples TRBV7-2 to TRBJ2-3; D unclear. The V and J ends lost 0 bases and 2 bases respectively, with 3 bases between them. This CDR3 spans 13 amino acids. CDR1 SGHTA and CDR2 FQGNSA come from the germline V gene. CDR3 DNA sequence: TGTGCCAGCAGCTTAGCCCCCACAGATACGCAGTATTTT. This gives the protein CASSLAPTDTQYF.

This chain joins TRBV7-2 and TRBJ2-7; the match to TRBD2 covers 8 bases. Unmatched junction bases numbered 9, after V lost 4 bases and J lost 4 bases. The CDR3 extends over 15 amino acids. Germline V CDR1 and CDR2: SGHTA, FQGNSA. The CDR3 bases are TGTGCCAGCAGCTCCAGCGGGAGTTCGGCGTACGAGCAGTACTTC. It specifies CASSSSGSSAYEQYF.

DNA for the CDR3: TGTGCCAGCAGCTTGGGATTCGGCTATGGCTACACCTTC. Amino acid sequence: CASSLGFGYGYTF. The gene calls are TRBV7-9 and TRBJ1-2, with D unclear. CDR1 is SEHNR and CDR2 is FQNEAQ in the germline V gene (reference sequence). V lost 3 bases and J 4 bases, leaving 9 bases between the germline ends. This CDR3 spans 13 amino acids.

The J gene is TRBJ1-5, the V gene TRBV7-9; D may be TRBD1 (5 bases). V was cut by 5 bases and J by 2 bases, with 16 bases left in between. The germline V gene has CDR1 SEHNR and CDR2 FQNEAQ (reference sequence). The CDR3 contains 16 residues. In nucleotides, the CDR3 is TGTGCCAGCAGCCCCATTAAAGGCAGGGGCAATCAGCCCCAGCATTTT. Its translation: CASSPIKGRGNQPQHF.

This clone was counted only a few times. This chain joins TRBV18 and TRBJ2-7, with 10 bases fitting TRBD1. The CDR3 runs to 16 residues. Losses at the gene ends were 0 bases for V and 2 bases for J; bases not matched to a gene: 4. CDR1 and CDR2 (germline): KGHSH, LQKENI. In nucleotides, the CDR3 is TGTGCCAGCTCACCACCGAGCGGGACAGGGGCCTACGAGCAGTACTTC. It encodes CASSPPSGTGAYEQYF.

The chain employs TRBV28 and TRBJ2-1; possible D gene TRBD1, 9 bases. The ends were cut back, 10 bases at V and 6 bases at J, with 25 bases in the middle. CDR3 size: 16 residues. Germline CDR1 is MDHEN and CDR2 is SYDVKM. The CDR3 region is CATNSGGTGIINEQFF. Written as DNA, the CDR3 is TGTGCCACTAACTCGGGGGGGACAGGGATCATCAATGAGCAGTTCTTC.

The chain links TRBV6-2 or TRBV6-3 to TRBJ1-5; 9 bases agree with TRBD1. Unmatched junction bases numbered 11, after V lost 2 bases and J lost 0 bases. Germline V lookup: CDR1 MNHEY, CDR2 SVGEGT. The CDR3 sequence is 19 residues long. CDR3 protein: CASSYPSGTGLISNQPQHF. The CDR3 DNA reads as TGTGCCAGCAGTTACCCTTCGGGGACAGGGCTTATTAGCAATCAGCCCCAGCATTTT.

This clone has more than one count but fewer than ten. J is TRBJ1-3 and V is TRBV6-6; D call uncertain. The CDR3 sequence is 14 residues long. Germline V lookup: CDR1 MNHNY, CDR2 SVGAGI (reference sequence). V dropped 2 bases and J dropped 0 bases, with 5 bases sitting between them. The CDR3 reads CASSYGNSGNTIYF. Here the CDR3 DNA reads TGTGCCAGCAGTTACGGGAACTCTGGAAACACCATATATTTT.

This clone is deemed medium-sized. This chain connects TRBV19 to TRBJ2-6, with a tentative D call TRBD1 (6 bases). Trimming took off 7 bases at V and 0 bases at J, with 22 bases between the two ends. Per germline, CDR1 LNHDA and CDR2 SQIVND (reference sequence). The CDR3 covers 19 residues. The CDR3 spells CASTAQRGQDSSGANVLTF. The CDR3 bases are TGTGCCAGTACGGCCCAAAGAGGGCAGGACAGCTCTGGGGCCAACGTCCTGACTTTC.

This chain uses TRBV19 with TRBJ1-5; a possible D gene is TRBD1 (6 bases). The CDR3 covers 12 residues. Germline V gives CDR1 LNHDA, CDR2 SQIVND (reference sequence). Trimming shortened V by 7 bases and J by 7 bases, and 11 bases separated the two germline ends. CDR3 protein: CASTLGGQPQHF. CDR3 bases: TGTGCCAGTACCCTGGGGGGCCAGCCCCAGCATTTT.

The V call is TRBV7-2, the J call TRBJ1-1; D gene ambiguous. Germline V gene sequence: CDR1 SGHTA, CDR2 FQGNSA. The CDR3 sequence is 15 residues long. The V end was cut by 2 bases, the J end by 6 bases, with 16 bases between. The CDR3 region is CASSLKSARRAEAFF. CDR3 DNA sequence: TGTGCCAGCAGCTTAAAGTCAGCACGGAGGGCTGAAGCTTTCTTT.

There are a few counts of this clone. V is TRBV3-1 (or the pseudogene TRBV3-2) and J is TRBJ1-3; D is possibly TRBD1 (5 bases). CDR1 and CDR2 (germline): LGHDT, YNNKEL (reference sequence). Trimming pared 4 bases from V and 8 bases from J, leaving 9 bases between. This CDR3 has 12 amino acids. The CDR3 DNA is TGTGCCAGCAGCCCGACGGGGGACACCATATATTTT. Its protein product is CASSPTGDTIYF.

This chain uses TRBV5-8 with TRBJ2-1, with a weak D call TRBD1 (6 bases). The CDR3 is 17 amino acids. Per germline, CDR1 SGHTS and CDR2 YDEGEE. V lost 0 bases to trimming and J lost 6 bases, with 19 bases between them. The CDR3 coding sequence is TGTGCCAGCAGCTTGGACTCCTGGACAGCCCGGCCCAATGAGCAGTTCTTC. Encoded protein: CASSLDSWTARPNEQFF.

The J gene is TRBJ2-7, the V gene TRBV7-9; 8 bases fit TRBD1. The length of the CDR3 is 14 residues. In germline, CDR1 is SEHNR, CDR2 FQNEAQ (reference sequence). J was trimmed by 3 bases and V by 1 base; bases with no gene match: 2. The CDR3 spells CASSLGGTGYEQYF. CDR3 DNA: TGTGCCAGCAGCTTAGGGGGGACAGGCTACGAGCAGTACTTC.

The chain links TRBV5-1 to TRBJ1-6, with D tentatively TRBD1 (5 bases). This CDR3 spans 13 amino acids. The V end was cut by 4 bases, the J end by 7 bases, with 9 bases between. Germline assignment: CDR1 SGHRS and CDR2 YFSETQ. DNA for the CDR3: TGCGCCAGCAGCGCGGGGGGAAATTCACCCCTCCACTTT. Residues: CASSAGGNSPLHF.

The V gene is TRBV18, the J gene TRBJ1-1, with D possibly matching TRBD1 (5 bases). There are 16 residues in the CDR3. Per the germline V gene, CDR1 is KGHSH and CDR2 is LQKENI. The ends were cut back, 2 bases at V and 5 bases at J, with 18 bases in the middle. In nucleotides, the CDR3 is TGTGCCAGCTCACCAGGGACCATTTTGGTAGGGACTGAAGCTTTCTTT. This translates into CASSPGTILVGTEAFF. The entire variable domain, with the rest obtained from reference TRBV18 and TRBJ1-1, is as follows: NAGVMQNPRHLVRRRGQEARLRCSPMKGHSHVYWYRQLPEEGLKFMVYLQKENIIDESGMPKERFSAEFPKEGPSILRIQQVVRGDSAAYFCASSPGTILVGTEAFFGQGTRLTVV.

This chain links TRBV21-1 with TRBJ2-7; the table calls TRBD1, which could not be checked here. TRBV21-1 is reported as a pseudogene. This CDR3 has 16 residues. CDR3 loop: CASSIRGQGVYNEQYF. In DNA, the CDR3 is TGTGCCAGCAGCATTCGAGGACAGGGGGTCTACAACGAGCAGTACTTC.

This clone has just a few counts. The chain recombines TRBV20-1 with TRBJ1-2; no reliable D call. From germline, CDR1 is DFQATT and CDR2 SNEGSKA (reference sequence). Trimming shortened V by 1 base and J by 4 bases, and 4 bases separated the two germline ends. CDR3 length: 11 residues. In DNA, the CDR3 is TGCAGTGCTAGAGGAGGCTATGGCTACACCTTC. It is translated as CSARGGYGYTF.

This clone was seen only a few times. The chain uses TRBV7-9 and TRBJ1-2; the D is unclear. This CDR3 has 13 amino acids. Trimming removed 2 bases at V and 3 bases at J, with 7 bases between. Germline CDR1 is SEHNR and CDR2 is FQNEAQ (reference sequence). This CDR3 reads CASSLRGDYGYTF. The CDR3 DNA reads TGTGCCAGCAGCTTACGAGGCGACTATGGCTACACCTTC.

J is TRBJ2-1 and V is TRBV9; 8 bases fit TRBD2. The length of the CDR3 is 14 residues. V lost 3 bases and J lost 7; bases outside the gene matches: 6. From germline, CDR1 is SGDLS and CDR2 YYNGEE. The CDR3 protein is CASSAGLAANEQFF. CDR3 nucleotide sequence: TGTGCCAGCAGCGCCGGACTAGCTGCGAATGAGCAGTTCTTC.

The chain has TRBV25-1 and TRBJ1-1; D unclear. Germline V gene sequence: CDR1 MGHDK, CDR2 SYGVNS. This CDR3 is built from 16 residues. Trimming removed 3 bases from V and 7 bases from J, with 21 bases in between. The CDR3 here is CASSDSSRAAGSEAFF. The CDR3 nucleotides are TGTGCCAGCAGTGACTCCTCGCGGGCGGCCGGTAGTGAAGCTTTCTTT. Drawing the rest from reference TRBV25-1 and TRBJ1-1, the complete variable domain is EADIYQTPRYLVIGTGKKITLECSQTMGHDKMYWYQQDPGMELHLIHYSYGVNSTEKGDLSSESTVSRIRTEHFPLTLESARPSHTSQYLCASSDSSRAAGSEAFFGQGTRLTVV.

The rearrangement uses TRBV27 and TRBJ2-7; the D gene is possibly TRBD2 (6 bases). The CDR3 runs to 18 residues. The V gene's germline CDR1 is MNHEY and CDR2 SMNVEV (reference sequence). Trimming removed 6 bases from V and 0 bases from J, with 24 bases in between. This CDR3 reads CASSIRVPGSRSSYEQYF. CDR3 coding DNA: TGTGCCAGCAGCATCAGGGTCCCCGGGAGTCGAAGCTCCTACGAGCAGTACTTC.

The V gene is TRBV30, the J gene TRBJ1-3; 10 bases align to TRBD1. The CDR3 runs 14 residues. J was trimmed by 0 bases and V by 6 bases; bases with no gene match: 2. Germline CDR1 GTSNPN, CDR2 SVGIG (reference sequence). CDR3 region: CACDRGHSGNTIYF. CDR3 DNA: TGTGCCTGTGACAGGGGGCACTCTGGAAACACCATATATTTT.